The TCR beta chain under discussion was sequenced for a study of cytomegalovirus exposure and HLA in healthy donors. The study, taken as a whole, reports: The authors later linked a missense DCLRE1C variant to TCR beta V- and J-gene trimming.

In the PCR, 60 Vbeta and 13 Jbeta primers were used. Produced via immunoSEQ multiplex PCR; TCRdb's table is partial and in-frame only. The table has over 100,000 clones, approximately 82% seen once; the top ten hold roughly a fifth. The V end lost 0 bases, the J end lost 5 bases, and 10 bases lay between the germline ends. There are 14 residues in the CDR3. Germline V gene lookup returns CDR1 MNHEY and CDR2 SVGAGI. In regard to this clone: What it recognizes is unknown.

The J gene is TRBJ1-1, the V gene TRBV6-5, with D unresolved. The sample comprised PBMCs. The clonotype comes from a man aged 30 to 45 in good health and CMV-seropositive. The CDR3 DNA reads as TGTGCCAGCAGTTACTCGACTGTCGGGACTGAAGCTTTCTTT. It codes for CASSYSTVGTEAFF.